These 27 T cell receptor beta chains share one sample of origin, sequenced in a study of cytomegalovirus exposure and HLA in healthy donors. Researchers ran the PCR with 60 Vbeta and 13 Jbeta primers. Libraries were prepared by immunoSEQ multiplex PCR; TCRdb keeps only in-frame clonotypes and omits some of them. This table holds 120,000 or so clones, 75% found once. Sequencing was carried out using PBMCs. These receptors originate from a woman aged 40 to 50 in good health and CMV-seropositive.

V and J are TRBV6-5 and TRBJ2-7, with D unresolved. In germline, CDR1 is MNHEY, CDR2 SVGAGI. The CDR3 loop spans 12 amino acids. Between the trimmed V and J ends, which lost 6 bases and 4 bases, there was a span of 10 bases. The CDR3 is CASRSSAYEQYF. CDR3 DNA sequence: TGTGCCAGCAGGAGCTCTGCGTACGAGCAGTACTTC.

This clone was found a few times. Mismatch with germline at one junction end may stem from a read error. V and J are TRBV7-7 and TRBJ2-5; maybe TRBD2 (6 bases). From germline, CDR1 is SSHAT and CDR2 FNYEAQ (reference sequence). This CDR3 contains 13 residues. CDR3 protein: CASSFSGEETQYF. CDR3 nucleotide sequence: TGTGCTAGCAGCTTTTCGGGGGAGGAGACCCAGTACTTC.

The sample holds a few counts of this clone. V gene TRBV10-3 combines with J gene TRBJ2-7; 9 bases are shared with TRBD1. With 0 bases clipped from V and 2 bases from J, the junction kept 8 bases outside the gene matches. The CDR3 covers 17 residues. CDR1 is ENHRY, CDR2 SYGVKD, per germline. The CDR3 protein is CAISESLVGDRAYEQYF. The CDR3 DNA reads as TGTGCCATCAGTGAGTCTTTGGTGGGGGACAGGGCCTACGAGCAGTACTTC.

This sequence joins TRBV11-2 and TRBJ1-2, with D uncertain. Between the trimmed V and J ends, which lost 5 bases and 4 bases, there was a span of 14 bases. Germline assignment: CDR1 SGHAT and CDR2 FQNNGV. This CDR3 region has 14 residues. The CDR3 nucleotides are TGTGCCAGCAGCCCCGACTGGATTGGCTATGGCTACACCTTC. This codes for CASSPDWIGYGYTF.

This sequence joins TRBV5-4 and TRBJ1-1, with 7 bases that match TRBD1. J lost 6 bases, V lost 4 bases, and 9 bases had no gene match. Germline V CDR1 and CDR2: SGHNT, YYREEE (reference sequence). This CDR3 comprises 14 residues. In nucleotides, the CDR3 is TGTGCCAGCAGCCGGGAGGGGGCGGGTGCTGAAGCTTTCTTT. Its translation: CASSREGAGAEAFF.

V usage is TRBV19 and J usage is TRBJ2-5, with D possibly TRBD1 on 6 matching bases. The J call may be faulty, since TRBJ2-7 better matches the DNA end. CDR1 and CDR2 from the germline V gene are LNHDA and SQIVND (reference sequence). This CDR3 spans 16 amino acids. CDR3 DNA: TGTGCCAGTAGTATCCTTATACCAGGGGAAGGCTACGAGCAGTACTTC. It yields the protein CASSILIPGEGYEQYF.

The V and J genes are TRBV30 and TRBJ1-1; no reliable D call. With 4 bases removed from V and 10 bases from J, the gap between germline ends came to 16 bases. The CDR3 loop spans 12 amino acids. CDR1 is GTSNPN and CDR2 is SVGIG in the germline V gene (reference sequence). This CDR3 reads CAWTAGIGGAFF. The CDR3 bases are TGTGCCTGGACCGCGGGGATAGGAGGAGCTTTCTTT.

In DNA, the CDR3 is TGTGCCAGCAGGCAACGACTAGCGGGAAACAATGAGCAGTTCTTC. Its translation: CASRQRLAGNNEQFF. The chain links TRBV7-2 to TRBJ2-1, with TRBD2 identical over 11 bases. The germline V gene encodes CDR1 SGHTA and CDR2 FQGNSA. After removal of 6 bases from V and 5 bases from J, the junction contained 6 bases not matched to a gene. This CDR3 comprises 15 residues.

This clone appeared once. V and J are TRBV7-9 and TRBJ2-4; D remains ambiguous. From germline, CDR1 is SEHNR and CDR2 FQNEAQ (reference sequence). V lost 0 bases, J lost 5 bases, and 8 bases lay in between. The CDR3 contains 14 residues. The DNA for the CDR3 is TGTGCCAGCAGCTTAGCGTTCGGAGAAAACATTCAGTACTTC. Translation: CASSLAFGENIQYF.

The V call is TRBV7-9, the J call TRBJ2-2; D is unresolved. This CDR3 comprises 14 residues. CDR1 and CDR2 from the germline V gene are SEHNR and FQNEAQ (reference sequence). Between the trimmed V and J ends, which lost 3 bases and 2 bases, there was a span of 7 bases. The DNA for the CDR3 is TGTGCCAGCAGCTTGGGCAGAAACACCGGGGAGCTGTTTTTT. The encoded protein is CASSLGRNTGELFF.

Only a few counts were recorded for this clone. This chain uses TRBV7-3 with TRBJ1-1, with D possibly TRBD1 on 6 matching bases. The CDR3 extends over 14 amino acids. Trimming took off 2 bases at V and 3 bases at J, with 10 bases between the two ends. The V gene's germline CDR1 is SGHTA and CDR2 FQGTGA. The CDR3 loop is CASSLQGSDTEAFF. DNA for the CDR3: TGTGCCAGCAGCTTACAGGGGTCGGACACTGAAGCTTTCTTT. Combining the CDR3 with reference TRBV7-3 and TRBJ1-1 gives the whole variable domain GAGVSQTPSNKVTEKGKYVELRCDPISGHTALYWYRQSLGQGPEFLIYFQGTGAADDSGLPNDRFFAVRPEGSVSTLKIQRTERGDSAVYLCASSLQGSDTEAFFGQGTRLTVV.

The CDR3 is CASSSGQGPYEQYF. CDR3 sequence (DNA): TGTGCCAGCAGTTCAGGACAGGGACCCTACGAGCAGTACTTC. The chain carries TRBV6-5 and TRBJ2-7; TRBD1 matches 8 bases. Germline lookup yields CDR1 MNHEY and CDR2 SVGAGI. CDR3 length: 14 amino acids. Trimming at V came to 4 bases and at J to 2 bases, leaving 4 bases not matched to a gene.

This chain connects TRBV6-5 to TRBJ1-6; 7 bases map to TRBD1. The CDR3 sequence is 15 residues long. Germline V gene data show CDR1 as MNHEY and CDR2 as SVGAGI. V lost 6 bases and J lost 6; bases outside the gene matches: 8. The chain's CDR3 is CASSPRQGPNSPLHF. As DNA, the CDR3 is TGTGCCAGCAGCCCTCGACAGGGCCCTAATTCACCCCTCCACTTT.

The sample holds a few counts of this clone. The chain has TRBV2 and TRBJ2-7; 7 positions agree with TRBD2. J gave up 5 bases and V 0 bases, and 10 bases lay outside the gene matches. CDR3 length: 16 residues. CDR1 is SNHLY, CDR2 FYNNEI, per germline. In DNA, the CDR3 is TGTGCCAGCAGTGAAGCCGGAGCGGGATCCCTCCACGAGCAGTACTTC. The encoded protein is CASSEAGAGSLHEQYF.

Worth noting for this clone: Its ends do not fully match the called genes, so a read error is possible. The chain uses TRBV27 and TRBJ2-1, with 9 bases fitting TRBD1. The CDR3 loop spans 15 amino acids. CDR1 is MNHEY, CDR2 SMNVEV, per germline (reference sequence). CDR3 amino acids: CASSLSQGAVNEQFF. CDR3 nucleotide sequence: TGTGCCAGCAGTCTATCACAGGGGGCTGTCAATGAGCAGTTCTTC.

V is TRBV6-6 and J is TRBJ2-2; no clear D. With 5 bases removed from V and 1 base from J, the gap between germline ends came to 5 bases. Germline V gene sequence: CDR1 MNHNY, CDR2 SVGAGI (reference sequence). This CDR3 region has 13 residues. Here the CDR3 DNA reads TGTGCCAGCAGTCCCAGGAACACCGGGGAGCTGTTTTTT. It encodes CASSPRNTGELFF.

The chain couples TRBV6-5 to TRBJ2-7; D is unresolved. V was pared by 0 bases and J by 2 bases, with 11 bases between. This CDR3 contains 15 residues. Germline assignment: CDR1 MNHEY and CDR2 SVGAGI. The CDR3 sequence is CASSYSRHLPYEQYF. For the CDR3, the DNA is TGTGCCAGCAGTTACTCCAGGCACCTCCCCTACGAGCAGTACTTC.

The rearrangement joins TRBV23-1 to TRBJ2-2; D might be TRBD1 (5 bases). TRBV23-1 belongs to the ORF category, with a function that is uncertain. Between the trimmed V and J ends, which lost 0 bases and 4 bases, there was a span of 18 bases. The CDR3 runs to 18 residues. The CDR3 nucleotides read TGCGCCAGCAGTCAATCTCCAGGCCGACAGCAAAGCACCGGGGAGCTGTTTTTT. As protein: CASSQSPGRQQSTGELFF.

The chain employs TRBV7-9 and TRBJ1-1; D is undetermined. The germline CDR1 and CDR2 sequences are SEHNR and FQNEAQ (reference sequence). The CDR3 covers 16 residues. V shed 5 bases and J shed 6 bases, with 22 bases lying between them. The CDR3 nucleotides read TGTGCCAGCAGCCCCCCGATGCCAAACGCGGGCGCTGAAGCTTTCTTT. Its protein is CASSPPMPNAGAEAFF.

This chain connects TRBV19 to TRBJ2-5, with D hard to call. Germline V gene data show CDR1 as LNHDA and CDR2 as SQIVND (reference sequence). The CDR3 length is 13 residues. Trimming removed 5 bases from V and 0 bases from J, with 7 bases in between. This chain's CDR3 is CASSLIHQETQYF. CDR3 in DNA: TGTGCCAGTAGTCTTATTCACCAAGAGACCCAGTACTTC.

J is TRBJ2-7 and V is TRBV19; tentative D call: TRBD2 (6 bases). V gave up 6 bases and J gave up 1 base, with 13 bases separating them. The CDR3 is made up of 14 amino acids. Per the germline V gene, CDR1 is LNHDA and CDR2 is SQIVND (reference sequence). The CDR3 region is CASSPGVSSYEQYF. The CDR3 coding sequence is TGTGCCAGTAGCCCGGGAGTGAGTTCCTACGAGCAGTACTTC.

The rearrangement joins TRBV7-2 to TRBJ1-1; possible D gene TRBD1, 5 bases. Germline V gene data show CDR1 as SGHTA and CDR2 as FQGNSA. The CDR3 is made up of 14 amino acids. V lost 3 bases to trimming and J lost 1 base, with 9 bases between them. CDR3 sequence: CASSLNQGNTEAFF. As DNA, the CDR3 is TGTGCCAGCAGCTTGAACCAGGGGAACACTGAAGCTTTCTTT.

The CDR3 DNA is TGTGCCAGCAGCCAAAACCGGGACTGGACCTACGAGCAGTACTTC. Its protein is CASSQNRDWTYEQYF. The chain couples TRBV4-2 to TRBJ2-7; D is possibly TRBD2 (6 bases). The germline V and J ends were trimmed by 2 bases and 2 bases, with 13 bases remaining between them. CDR1 and CDR2 (germline): LGHNA, YNFKEQ. The CDR3 spans 15 residues.

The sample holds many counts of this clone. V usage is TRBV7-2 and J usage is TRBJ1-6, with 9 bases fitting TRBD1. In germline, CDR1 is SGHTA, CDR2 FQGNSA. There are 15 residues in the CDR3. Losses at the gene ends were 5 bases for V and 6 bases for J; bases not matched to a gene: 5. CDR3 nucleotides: TGTGCCAGCAGCCTACAGACAGGGGGTAATTCACCCCTCCACTTT. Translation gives CASSLQTGGNSPLHF.

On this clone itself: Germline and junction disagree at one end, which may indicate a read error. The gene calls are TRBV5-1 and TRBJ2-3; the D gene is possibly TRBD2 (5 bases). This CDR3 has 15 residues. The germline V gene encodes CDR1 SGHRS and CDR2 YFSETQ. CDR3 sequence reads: CASRLDFQGTDTQYF. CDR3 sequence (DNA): TGCGCCAGCAGGTTGGACTTCCAGGGCACAGATACGCAGTATTTT.

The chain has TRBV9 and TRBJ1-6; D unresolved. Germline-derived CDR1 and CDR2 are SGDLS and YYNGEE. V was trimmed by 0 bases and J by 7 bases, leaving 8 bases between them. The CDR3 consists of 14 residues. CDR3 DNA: TGTGCCAGCAGCGTAGACCCCCTAAATTCACCCCTCCACTTT. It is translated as CASSVDPLNSPLHF.

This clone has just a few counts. CDR3 sequence reads: CASSLPGNEAFF. Written as DNA, the CDR3 is TGTGCCAGCAGCTTGCCCGGGAACGAAGCTTTCTTT. V gene TRBV5-4 combines with J gene TRBJ1-1; D remains unclear. V gave up 1 base and J gave up 8 bases, with 9 bases separating them. The CDR3 is 12 amino acids. The germline gives CDR1 SGHNT, CDR2 YYREEE (reference sequence). Supplemented by reference TRBV5-4 and TRBJ1-1, the full variable domain reads ETGVTQSPTHLIKTRGQQVTLRCSSQSGHNTVSWYQQALGQGPQFIFQYYREEENGRGNFPPRFSGLQFPNYSSELNVNALELDDSALYLCASSLPGNEAFFGQGTRLTVV.